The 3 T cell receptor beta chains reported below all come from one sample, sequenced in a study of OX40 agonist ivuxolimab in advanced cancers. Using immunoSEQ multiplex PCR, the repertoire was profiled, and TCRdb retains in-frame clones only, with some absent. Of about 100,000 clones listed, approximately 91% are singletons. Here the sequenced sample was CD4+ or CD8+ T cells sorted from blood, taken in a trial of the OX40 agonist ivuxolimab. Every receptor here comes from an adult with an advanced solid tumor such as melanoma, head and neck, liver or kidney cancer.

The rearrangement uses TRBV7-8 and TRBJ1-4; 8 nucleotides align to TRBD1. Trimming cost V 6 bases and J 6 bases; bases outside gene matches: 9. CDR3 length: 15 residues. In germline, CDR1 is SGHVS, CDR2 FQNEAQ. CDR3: CASRQQGVAHEKLFF. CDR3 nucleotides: TGTGCCAGCAGACAACAGGGGGTCGCGCATGAAAAACTGTTTTTT.

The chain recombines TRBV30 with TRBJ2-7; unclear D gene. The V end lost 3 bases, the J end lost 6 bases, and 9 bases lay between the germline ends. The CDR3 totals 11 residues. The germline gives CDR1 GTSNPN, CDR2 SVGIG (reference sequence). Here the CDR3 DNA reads TGTGCCTGGAGCTCCGTGTCCGAGCAGTACTTC. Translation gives CAWSSVSEQYF.

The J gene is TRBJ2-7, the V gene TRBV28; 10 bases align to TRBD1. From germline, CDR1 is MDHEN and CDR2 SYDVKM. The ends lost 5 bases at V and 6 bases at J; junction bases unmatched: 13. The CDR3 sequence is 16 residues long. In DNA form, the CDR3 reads TGTGCCAGCAGTACATTAACCGGGACAGGGGCCGTCGAGCAGTACTTC. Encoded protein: CASSTLTGTGAVEQYF.